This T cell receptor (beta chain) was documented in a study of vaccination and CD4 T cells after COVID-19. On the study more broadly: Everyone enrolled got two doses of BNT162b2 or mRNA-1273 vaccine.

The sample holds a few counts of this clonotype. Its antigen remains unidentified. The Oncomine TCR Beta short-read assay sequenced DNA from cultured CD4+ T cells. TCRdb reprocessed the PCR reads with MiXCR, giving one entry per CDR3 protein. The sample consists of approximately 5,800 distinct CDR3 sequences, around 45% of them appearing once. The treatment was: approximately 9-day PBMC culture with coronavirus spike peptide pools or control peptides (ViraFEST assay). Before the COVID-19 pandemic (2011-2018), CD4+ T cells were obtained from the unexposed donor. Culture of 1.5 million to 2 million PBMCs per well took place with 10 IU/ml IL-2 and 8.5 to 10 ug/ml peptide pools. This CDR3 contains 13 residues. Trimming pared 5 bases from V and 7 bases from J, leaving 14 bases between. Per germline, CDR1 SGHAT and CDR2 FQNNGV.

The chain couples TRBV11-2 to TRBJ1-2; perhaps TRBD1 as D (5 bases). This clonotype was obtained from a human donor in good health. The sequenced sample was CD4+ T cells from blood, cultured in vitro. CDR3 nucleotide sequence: TGTGCCAGCAGCCCAGACAGTTTAGTTGGCTACACCTTC. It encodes CASSPDSLVGYTF.